These 8 T cell receptor beta chains were all obtained from the same sample, sequenced in a study of liver allograft versus peripheral blood T cells. Study as a whole: The study compared liver allograft T cell receptor repertoires against peripheral blood repertoires of liver transplant recipients.

In TCRdb, the reads were re-called with MiXCR into one record per CDR3 protein. The table shows about 7,900 distinct CDR3 sequences, with 15% to 20% occurring only once. The receptors originated from a human patient who had a liver transplant. The graft donor may account for some of the T cells.

This clonotype was picked up a small number of times. V is TRBV20-1 and J is TRBJ2-5; weak D call: TRBD2 (6 bases). CDR1 DFQATT and CDR2 SNEGSKA come from the germline V gene (reference sequence). Between the trimmed V and J ends, which lost 6 bases and 5 bases, there was a span of 10 bases. This CDR3 is 11 amino acids long. CDR3 in DNA: TGCAGTGCGCGGGGCGGGGAGACCCAGTACTTC. As protein: CSARGGETQYF.

This clonotype was detected a few times. The chain uses TRBV20-1 and TRBJ1-1; D perhaps matches TRBD1 (6 bases). The CDR3 is made up of 17 amino acids. Germline values: CDR1 DFQATT, CDR2 SNEGSKA (reference sequence). V lost 4 bases, J lost 7 bases, and 28 bases lay in between. The CDR3 nucleotides read TGCAGTGCTACGGGGAAAGGGGGTACAATTTCCCCCTATGAAGCTTTCTTT. Translation gives CSATGKGGTISPYEAFF.

The chain is built from TRBV20-1 and TRBJ2-4, with 10 bases identical to TRBD1. This CDR3 comprises 20 residues. CDR1 and CDR2 (germline): DFQATT, SNEGSKA (reference sequence). With V trimmed by 1 base and J by 0 bases, 15 bases remained unmatched. The CDR3 spells CSARVNDRGPLYLAKNIQYF. The CDR3 coding sequence is TGCAGTGCTAGAGTTAATGACAGGGGGCCTTTATACCTAGCCAAAAACATTCAGTACTTC.

Sample share makes this clonotype medium-sized. The V gene is TRBV28, the J gene TRBJ2-7; 9 bases map to TRBD1. Germline V gives CDR1 MDHEN, CDR2 SYDVKM. This CDR3 has 15 amino acids. Trimming cost V 5 bases and J 5 bases; bases outside gene matches: 10. The CDR3 loop is CASSASGTGFDEQYF. DNA of the CDR3: TGTGCCAGCAGTGCCTCCGGGACAGGGTTTGACGAGCAGTACTTC.

By sample share, this clonotype is medium-sized. The chain links TRBV6-6 to TRBJ2-1; TRBD2 matches at 9 bases. Looked up from germline, CDR1 is MNHNY and CDR2 is SVGAGI (reference sequence). V shed 6 bases, J shed 10 bases, and the junction held 16 bases outside the gene matches. The CDR3 totals 16 residues. The CDR3: CASSDPVVAGVGEQFF. CDR3 in DNA: TGTGCCAGCAGCGACCCCGTGGTAGCGGGAGTTGGAGAGCAGTTCTTC.

By sample fraction, this clonotype is medium-sized (0.01 to 0.1%). The V and J genes are TRBV15 and TRBJ2-7, with a weak D call TRBD1 (6 bases). This CDR3 has 18 residues. Germline-derived CDR1 and CDR2 are LNHNV and YYDKDF (reference sequence). The V and J ends lost 0 bases and 1 base respectively, with 19 bases between them. For the CDR3, the DNA is TGTGCCACCAGCAGAGACCCCTCGTCGACAGGCACATCCTACGAGCAGTACTTC. Translated, it gives CATSRDPSSTGTSYEQYF.

The chain employs TRBV5-1 and TRBJ1-5; a possible D gene is TRBD1 (6 bases). The germline gives CDR1 SGHRS, CDR2 YFSETQ. V was shortened by 0 bases and J by 2 bases, with 12 bases between the two germline ends. CDR3 length equals 16 residues. CDR3 in amino acids: CASSLEGGGGNQPQHF. The CDR3 DNA reads as TGCGCCAGCAGCTTGGAGGGGGGAGGGGGCAATCAGCCCCAGCATTTT. The full variable domain, with the rest looked up from reference TRBV5-1 and TRBJ1-5, is KAGVTQTPRYLIKTRGQQVTLSCSPISGHRSVSWYQQTPGQGLQFLFEYFSETQRNKGNFPGRFSGRQFSNSRSEMNVSTLELGDSALYLCASSLEGGGGNQPQHFGDGTRLSIL.

This clonotype is labeled as medium-sized. The CDR3: CASSMGNDKRGDTQYF. CDR3 coding DNA: TGTGCCAGTAGTATGGGGAACGACAAAAGGGGAGATACGCAGTATTTT. The V and J genes are TRBV19 and TRBJ2-3; D might be TRBD1 (5 bases). Trimming cost V 3 bases and J 5 bases, with 18 bases left between them. The CDR3 totals 16 residues. The germline V gene has CDR1 LNHDA and CDR2 SQIVND (reference sequence).